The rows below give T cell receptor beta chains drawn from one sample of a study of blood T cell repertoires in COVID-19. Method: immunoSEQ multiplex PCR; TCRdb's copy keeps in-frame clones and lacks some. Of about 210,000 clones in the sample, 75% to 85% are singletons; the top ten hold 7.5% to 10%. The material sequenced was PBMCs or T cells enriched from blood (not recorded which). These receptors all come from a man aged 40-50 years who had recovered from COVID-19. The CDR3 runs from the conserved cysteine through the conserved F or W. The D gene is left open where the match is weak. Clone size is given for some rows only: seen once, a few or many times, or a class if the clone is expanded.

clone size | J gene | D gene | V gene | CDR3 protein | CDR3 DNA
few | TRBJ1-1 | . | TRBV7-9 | CASSQQLMNTEAFF | TGTGCCAGCAGCCAGCAACTAATGAACACTGAAGCTTTCTTT
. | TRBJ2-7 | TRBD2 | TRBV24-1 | CATSDSTLAGDDEQYF | TGTGCCACCAGTGACTCCACACTAGCGGGAGACGACGAGCAGTACTTC
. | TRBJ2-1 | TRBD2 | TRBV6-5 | CASSYSAGGYNEQFF | TGTGCCAGCAGTTACTCAGCGGGAGGTTACAATGAGCAGTTCTTC
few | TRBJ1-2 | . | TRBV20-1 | CSARGTGPRVF | TGCAGTGCTAGAGGCACAGGGCCCAGGGTCTTC
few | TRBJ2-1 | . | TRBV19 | CASSIASSQEQFF | TGTGCCAGTAGTATAGCGTCCTCCCAGGAGCAGTTCTTC
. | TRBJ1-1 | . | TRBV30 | CAWRGSEAFF | TGTGCCTGGAGGGGGAGTGAAGCTTTCTTT
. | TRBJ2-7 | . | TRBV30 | CAWNPGTYEQYF | TGTGCCTGGAACCCCGGGACCTACGAGCAGTACTTC
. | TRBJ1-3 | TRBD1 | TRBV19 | CASSLPSPGQGYSGNTIYF | TGTGCCAGTAGTCTCCCCTCGCCGGGACAGGGGTATTCTGGAAACACCATATATTTT
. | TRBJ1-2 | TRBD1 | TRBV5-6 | CASSSRQGASMSGYTF | TGTGCCAGCAGCTCCAGACAGGGGGCTTCGATGAGTGGCTACACCTTC
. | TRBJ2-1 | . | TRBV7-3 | CASSLTGGNEQFF | TGTGCCAGCAGCTTAACAGGAGGCAATGAGCAGTTCTTC
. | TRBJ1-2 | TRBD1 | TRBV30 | CAWSHRGAKWGYTF | TGTGCCTGGAGCCACAGGGGGGCCAAATGGGGCTACACCTTC
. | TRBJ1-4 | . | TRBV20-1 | CSASLRGVVSEKLFF | TGCAGTGCTAGTCTTCGGGGGGTAGTAAGCGAAAAACTGTTTTTT
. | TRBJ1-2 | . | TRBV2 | CASRSTRLDRAYGYTF | TGTGCCAGCAGAAGCACCCGGTTGGACAGAGCCTATGGCTACACCTTC
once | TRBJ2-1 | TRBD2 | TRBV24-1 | CATSEWREGRNEQFF | TGTGCCACCAGTGAGTGGAGGGAGGGCCGGAATGAGCAGTTCTTC
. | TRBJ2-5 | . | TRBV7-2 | CASSLGTKETQYF | TGTGCCAGCAGCTTAGGAACTAAAGAGACCCAGTACTTC
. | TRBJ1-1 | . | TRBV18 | CASSPGEMNTEAFF | TGTGCCAGCTCACCAGGGGAGATGAACACTGAAGCTTTCTTT
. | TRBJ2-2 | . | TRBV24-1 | CATSVDSLNTGELFF | TGTGCCACCAGTGTAGACAGCTTAAACACCGGGGAGCTGTTTTTT
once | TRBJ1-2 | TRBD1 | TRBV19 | CASGDRGFYGYTF | TGTGCCAGTGGTGACAGGGGGTTCTATGGCTACACCTTC
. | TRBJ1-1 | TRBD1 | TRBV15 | CATRGTGGPLTEAFF | TGTGCCACCAGAGGGACAGGGGGCCCTCTGACTGAAGCTTTCTTT
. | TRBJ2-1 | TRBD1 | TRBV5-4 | CASSEKQGLRRFF | TGTGCCAGCAGCGAAAAACAGGGGCTCAGGCGGTTCTTC
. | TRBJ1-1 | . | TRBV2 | CASTRRQVRTEAFF | TGTGCCAGCACCCGAAGACAGGTTCGAACTGAAGCTTTCTTT
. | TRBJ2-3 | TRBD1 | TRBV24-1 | CATSELGQGGPDTQYF | TGTGCCACCAGTGAGCTGGGACAGGGAGGGCCAGATACGCAGTATTTT
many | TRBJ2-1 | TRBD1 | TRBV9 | CASSPRDRPYNEQFF | TGTGCCAGCAGCCCCCGGGACAGGCCCTACAATGAGCAGTTCTTC
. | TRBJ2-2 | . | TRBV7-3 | CASSRQPGLQGPGELFF | TGTGCCAGCAGCCGGCAACCGGGACTCCAAGGGCCGGGGGAGCTGTTTTTT
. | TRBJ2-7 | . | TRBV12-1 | CASSWRTSGRYEQYF | TGTGCCAGCAGCTGGCGGACTAGCGGGAGGTACGAGCAGTACTTC
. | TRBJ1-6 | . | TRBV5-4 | CASSRDGVSYSPLHF | TGTGCCAGCAGCCGTGACGGAGTAAGTTATTCACCCCTCCACTTT
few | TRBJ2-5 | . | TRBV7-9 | CASTQLGSQETQYF | TGTGCCAGCACCCAACTCGGTTCCCAAGAGACCCAGTACTTC
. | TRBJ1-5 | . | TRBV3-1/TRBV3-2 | CASSGQGSKPQHF | TGTGCCAGCAGCGGGCAGGGAAGCAAGCCCCAGCATTTT
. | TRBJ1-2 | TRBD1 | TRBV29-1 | CSVIPGQGESGYTF | TGCAGCGTCATCCCGGGACAGGGGGAAAGTGGCTACACCTTC
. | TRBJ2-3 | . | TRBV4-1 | CASSQHVLRTGSGLTDTQYF | TGCGCCAGCAGCCAACATGTTTTACGAACCGGGAGCGGGCTCACAGATACGCAGTATTTT
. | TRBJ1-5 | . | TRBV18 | CASSPEASSSNQPQHF | TGTGCCAGCTCACCAGAGGCTTCTTCTAGCAATCAGCCCCAGCATTTT
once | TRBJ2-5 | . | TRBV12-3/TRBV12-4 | CASSLQAVETQYF | TGTGCCAGCAGTTTACAAGCGGTCGAGACCCAGTACTTC
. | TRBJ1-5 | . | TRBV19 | CASSIGGRLSNQPQHF | TGTGCCAGTAGTATAGGAGGCCGGCTTAGCAATCAGCCCCAGCATTTT
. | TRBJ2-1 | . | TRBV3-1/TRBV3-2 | CASSQAGKRNEQFF | TGTGCCAGCAGCCAAGCGGGAAAAAGGAATGAGCAGTTCTTC
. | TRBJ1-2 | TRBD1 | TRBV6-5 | CASRGQGDYGYTF | TGTGCCAGCAGGGGACAGGGGGACTATGGCTACACCTTC
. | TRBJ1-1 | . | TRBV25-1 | CASSEFGQLNTEAFF | TGTGCCAGCAGTGAATTTGGACAGCTGAACACTGAAGCTTTCTTT
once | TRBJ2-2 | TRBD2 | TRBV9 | CASSVRLAGGTGELFF | TGTGCCAGCAGCGTGCGGCTAGCGGGGGGAACCGGGGAGCTGTTTTTT
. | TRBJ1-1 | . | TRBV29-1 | CSVPRRWNTEAFF | TGCAGCGTTCCGCGCCGGTGGAACACTGAAGCTTTCTTT
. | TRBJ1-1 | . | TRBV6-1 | CASSEVWGVRNSEAFF | TGTGCCAGCAGTGAAGTATGGGGCGTCCGGAACTCTGAAGCTTTCTTT
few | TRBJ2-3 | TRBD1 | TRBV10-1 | CASSEVTGGTDTQYF | TGCGCCAGCAGTGAGGTGACAGGGGGCACAGATACGCAGTATTTT
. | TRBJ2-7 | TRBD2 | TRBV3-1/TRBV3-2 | CASSLQGTSGAGEQYF | TGTGCCAGCAGCCTCCAGGGGACTAGCGGGGCCGGAGAGCAGTACTTC
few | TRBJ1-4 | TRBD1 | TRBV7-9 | CASSLGTGSSEKLFF | TGTGCCAGCAGCTTAGGGACAGGAAGCTCTGAAAAACTGTTTTTT
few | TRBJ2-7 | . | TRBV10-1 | CASSESNPGYEQYF | TGCGCCAGCAGTGAGTCGAATCCAGGGTACGAGCAGTACTTC
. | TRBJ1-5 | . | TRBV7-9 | CASSLSITGSNQPQHF | TGTGCCAGCAGCTTATCAATCACAGGGAGCAATCAGCCCCAGCATTTT
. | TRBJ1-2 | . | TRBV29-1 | CSVVDSGGYTF | TGCAGCGTTGTTGACAGTGGTGGCTACACCTTC
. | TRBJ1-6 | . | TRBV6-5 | CASSVIRGKDSPLHF | TGTGCCAGCAGCGTGATCAGGGGAAAGGATTCACCCCTCCACTTT
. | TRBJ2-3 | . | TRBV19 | CASSMRTDTQYF | TGTGCCAGTAGTATGAGGACAGATACGCAGTATTTT
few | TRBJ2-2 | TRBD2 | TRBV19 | CASSIWGGTGELFF | TGTGCCAGTAGTATATGGGGGGGAACCGGGGAGCTGTTTTTT
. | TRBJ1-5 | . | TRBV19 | CASSGGVGQPQHF | TGTGCCAGTAGTGGAGGGGTGGGTCAGCCCCAGCATTTT
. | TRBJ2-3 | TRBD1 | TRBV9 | CASSDRDRVEDTQYF | TGTGCCAGCAGCGACCGGGACAGGGTGGAAGATACGCAGTATTTT
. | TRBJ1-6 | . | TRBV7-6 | CASSSTRPPDNSPLHF | TGTGCCAGCAGCTCTACCAGGCCTCCAGATAATTCACCCCTCCACTTT
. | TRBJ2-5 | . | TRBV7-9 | CASSSGQIPQETQYF | TGTGCCAGCAGCTCCGGACAGATACCGCAAGAGACCCAGTACTTC
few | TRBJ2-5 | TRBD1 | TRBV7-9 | CASSLGDRGQETQYF | TGTGCCAGCAGCCTTGGGGACAGGGGGCAAGAGACCCAGTACTTC
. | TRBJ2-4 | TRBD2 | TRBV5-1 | CASSLAAAGVGDIQYF | TGCGCCAGCAGCTTGGCTGCCGCGGGAGTCGGGGACATTCAGTACTTC
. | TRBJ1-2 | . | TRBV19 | CASSLQKGTQNYGYTF | TGTGCCAGTAGTCTCCAGAAAGGGACACAGAACTATGGCTACACCTTC
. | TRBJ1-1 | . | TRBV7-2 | CASTKAGLLNTEAFF | TGTGCCAGCACCAAAGCGGGACTCCTGAACACTGAAGCTTTCTTT
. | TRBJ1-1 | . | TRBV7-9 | CASSVDSWSTEAFF | TGTGCCAGCAGCGTCGACAGCTGGAGCACTGAAGCTTTCTTT
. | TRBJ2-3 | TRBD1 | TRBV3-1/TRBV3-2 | CASSQRNRGDTQYF | TGTGCCAGCAGCCAACGAAACAGGGGAGATACGCAGTATTTT